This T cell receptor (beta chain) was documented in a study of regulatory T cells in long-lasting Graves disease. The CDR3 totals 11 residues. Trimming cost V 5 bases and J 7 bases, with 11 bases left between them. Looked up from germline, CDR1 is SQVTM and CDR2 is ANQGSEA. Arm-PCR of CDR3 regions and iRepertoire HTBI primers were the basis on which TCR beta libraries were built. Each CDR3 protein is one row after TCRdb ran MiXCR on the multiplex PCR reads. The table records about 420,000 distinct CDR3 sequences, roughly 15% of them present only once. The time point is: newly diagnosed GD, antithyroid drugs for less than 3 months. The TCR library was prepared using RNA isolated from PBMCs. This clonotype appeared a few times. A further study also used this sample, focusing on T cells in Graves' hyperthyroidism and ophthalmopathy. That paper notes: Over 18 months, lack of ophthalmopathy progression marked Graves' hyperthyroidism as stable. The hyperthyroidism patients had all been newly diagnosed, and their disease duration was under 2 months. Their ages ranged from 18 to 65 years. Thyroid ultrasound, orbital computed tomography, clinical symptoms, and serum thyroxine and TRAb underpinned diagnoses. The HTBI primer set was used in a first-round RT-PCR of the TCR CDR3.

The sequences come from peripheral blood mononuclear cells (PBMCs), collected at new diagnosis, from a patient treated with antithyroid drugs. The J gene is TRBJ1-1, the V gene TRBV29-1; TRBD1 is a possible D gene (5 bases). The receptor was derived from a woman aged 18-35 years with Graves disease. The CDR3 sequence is CSVKTGSEAFF. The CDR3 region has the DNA TGCAGCGTTAAAACAGGCAGTGAAGCTTTCTTT.